This T cell receptor (beta chain) emerged from a study of T cells expressing NK-cell markers. The CDR3 contains 15 residues. CDR1 is ENHRY and CDR2 is SYGVKD in the germline V gene. TCRdb reprocessed the 5' RACE reads and keeps a single row for each CDR3 protein, giving no DNA. The table gives 350,000 to 450,000 distinct CDR3 sequences; the top ten clones make up roughly 5.2% of it. The origin of this receptor is a man aged 18-75 years in good health. Sequenced sample: blood T cells: a sorted CD56 or NKG2C T cell subset, CD4+ or CD8+ T cells, or bulk PBMC T cells (not recorded which). The chain employs TRBV10-3 and TRBJ2-7; TCRdb lists TRBD2, though no DNA is available to test this call. CDR3 sequence: CAISESFLPTYEQYF.